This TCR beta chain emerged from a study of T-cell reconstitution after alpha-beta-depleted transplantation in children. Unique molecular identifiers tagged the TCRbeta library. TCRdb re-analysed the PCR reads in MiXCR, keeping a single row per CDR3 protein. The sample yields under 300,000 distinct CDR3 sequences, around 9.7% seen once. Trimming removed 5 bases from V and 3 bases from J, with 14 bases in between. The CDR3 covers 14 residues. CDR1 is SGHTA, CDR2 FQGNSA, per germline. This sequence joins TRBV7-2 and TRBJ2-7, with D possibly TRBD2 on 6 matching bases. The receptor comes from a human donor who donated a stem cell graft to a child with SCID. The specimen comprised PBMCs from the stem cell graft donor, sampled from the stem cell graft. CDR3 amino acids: CASSTAWGDYEQYF. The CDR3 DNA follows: TGTGCCAGCAGCACGGCGTGGGGGGACTACGAGCAGTACTTC.